The rows below give T cell receptor beta chains drawn from one sample of a study of T cells in Graves' hyperthyroidism and ophthalmopathy. Each CDR3 protein is one row after TCRdb ran MiXCR on the multiplex PCR reads. The sample includes around 600,000 distinct CDR3 sequences, about 14% of them seen just once. The sample comprised blood. These receptors all come from a woman between 50 and 59 years old with Graves' ophthalmopathy. Both conserved end residues are part of each CDR3. The order of the fields is clone size, V gene, D gene, J gene, CDR3 DNA, CDR3 protein. A D gene is named only where the DNA matches it firmly. Part of the rows lack a size; the others show once, few, many or a class for expanded clones.

>many|TRBV7-2|TRBD2|TRBJ2-1
TGTGCCAGCAGCCCCGTCCGGACTAGCGGGAGTTCGAGCTCCTACAATGAGCAGTTCTTC
CASSPVRTSGSSSSYNEQFF
>many|TRBV10-3|-|TRBJ2-7
TGTGCCATCACAGTGACAGGAACCTACGAGCAGTACTTC
CAITVTGTYEQYF
>few|TRBV9|-|TRBJ2-5
TGTGCCACCAGTGACCCGGGACAGGGACGGGGGGGCGCGTACTTC
CATSDPGQGRGGAYF
>many|TRBV7-2|TRBD1|TRBJ2-7
TGTGCCAGCAGCTTAGGGACAGGGGGCTTCTACGAGCAGTACTTC
CASSLGTGGFYEQYF
>many|TRBV28|-|TRBJ2-1
TGTGCCACCAATAGACCATATAGCGATGAGCAGTTCTTC
CATNRPYSDEQFF
>many|TRBV20-1|-|TRBJ2-7
TGCAGTGCTAGAGAGTTGGGACTGGCCTACTACGAGCAGTACTTC
CSARELGLAYYEQYF
>many|TRBV7-9|TRBD1|TRBJ1-4
TGTGCCAGCAGCTTAGCCGGGACAGGGGGTAGTTGGACTAATGAAAAACTGTTTTTT
CASSLAGTGGSWTNEKLFF
>-|TRBV15|-|TRBJ2-2
TGTGCCACCAGCAGAGATCTAGCTGACACCGGGGAGCTGTTTTTT
CATSRDLADTGELFF
>few|TRBV28|-|TRBJ2-2
TGTGCCAGCAGTTTAGGGACCGGGGAGCCGTTTTTT
CASSLGTGEPFF
>many|TRBV5-1|-|TRBJ2-7
TGCGCCAGCAGCTTGGCCTTGGGGAGCACTGAGAGAAGGCCTTACGAGCAGTACTTC
CASSLALGSTERRPYEQYF
>many|TRBV28|-|TRBJ1-3
TGTGCCAGCAGTACCATTCCGGGCCGTATCTCTGGAAACACCATATATTTT
CASSTIPGRISGNTIYF